This T cell receptor beta chain was sequenced for a study of regulatory T cells in long-lasting Graves disease. Arm-PCR with iRepertoire HTBI primers amplified the CDR3 regions for these TCR beta libraries. A single record per CDR3 protein comes from TCRdb applying MiXCR to the multiplex PCR reads. Of more than 650,000 distinct CDR3 sequences listed, about 32% are singletons. The CDR3 spans 13 residues. V lost 5 bases to trimming and J lost 7 bases, with 11 bases between them. CDR1 is SGHTA and CDR2 is FQGTGA in the germline V gene. The time point was: persistent/refractory GD, antithyroid drugs over 5 years with positive TRAb. PBMCs were the source of the RNA used for TCR sequencing.

Sequencing was performed on peripheral blood mononuclear cells (PBMCs), taken when the disease was refractory, from a patient treated with antithyroid drugs. The sequence was collected from a female donor with Graves disease. The rearrangement uses TRBV7-3 and TRBJ2-2, with D perhaps matching TRBD2 (6 bases). The CDR3, as DNA: TGTGCCAGCAGCCGCGGGGCAAACGGGGAGCTGTTTTTT. It translates to CASSRGANGELFF.